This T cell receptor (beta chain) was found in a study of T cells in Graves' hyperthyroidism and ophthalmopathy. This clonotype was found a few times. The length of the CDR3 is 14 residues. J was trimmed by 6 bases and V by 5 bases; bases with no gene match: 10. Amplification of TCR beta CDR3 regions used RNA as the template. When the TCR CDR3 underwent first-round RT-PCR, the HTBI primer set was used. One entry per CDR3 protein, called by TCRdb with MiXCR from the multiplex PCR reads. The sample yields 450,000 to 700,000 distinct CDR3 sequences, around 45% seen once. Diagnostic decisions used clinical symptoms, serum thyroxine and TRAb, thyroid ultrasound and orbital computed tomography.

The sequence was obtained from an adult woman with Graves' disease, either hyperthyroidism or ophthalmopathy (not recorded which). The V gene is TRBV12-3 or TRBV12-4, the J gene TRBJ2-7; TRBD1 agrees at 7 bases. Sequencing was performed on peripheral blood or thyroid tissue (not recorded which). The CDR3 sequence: CASSPGTEYSEQYF. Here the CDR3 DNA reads TGTGCCAGCAGTCCAGGGACAGAGTATTCCGAGCAGTACTTC.